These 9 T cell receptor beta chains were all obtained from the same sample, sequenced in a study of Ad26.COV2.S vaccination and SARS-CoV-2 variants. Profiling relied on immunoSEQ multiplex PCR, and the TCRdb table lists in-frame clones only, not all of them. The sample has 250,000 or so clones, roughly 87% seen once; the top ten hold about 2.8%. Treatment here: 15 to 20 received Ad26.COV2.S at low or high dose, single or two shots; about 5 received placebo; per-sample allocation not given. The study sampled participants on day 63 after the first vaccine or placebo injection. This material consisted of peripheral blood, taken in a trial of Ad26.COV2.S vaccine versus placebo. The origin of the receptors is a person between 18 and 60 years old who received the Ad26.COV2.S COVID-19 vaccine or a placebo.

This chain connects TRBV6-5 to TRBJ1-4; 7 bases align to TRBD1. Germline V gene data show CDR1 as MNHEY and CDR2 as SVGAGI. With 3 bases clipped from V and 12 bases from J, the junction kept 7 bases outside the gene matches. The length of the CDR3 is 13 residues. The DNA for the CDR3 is TGTGCCAGCAGTTATCAGGGGGGGAGGGAACTGTTTTTT. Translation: CASSYQGGRELFF.

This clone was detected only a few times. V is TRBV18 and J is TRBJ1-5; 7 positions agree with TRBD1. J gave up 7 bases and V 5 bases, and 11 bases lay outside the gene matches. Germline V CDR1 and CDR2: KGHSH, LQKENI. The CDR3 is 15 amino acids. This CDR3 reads CASSSRQGNTQPQHF. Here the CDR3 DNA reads TGTGCCAGCTCATCCAGACAGGGAAATACCCAGCCCCAGCATTTT.

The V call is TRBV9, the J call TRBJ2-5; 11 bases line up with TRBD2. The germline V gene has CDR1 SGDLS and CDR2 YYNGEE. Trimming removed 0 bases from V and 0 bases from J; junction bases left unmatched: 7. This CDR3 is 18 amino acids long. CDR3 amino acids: CASSVGLLAGGHQETQYF. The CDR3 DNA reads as TGTGCCAGCAGCGTAGGTTTGCTAGCGGGGGGCCACCAAGAGACCCAGTACTTC.

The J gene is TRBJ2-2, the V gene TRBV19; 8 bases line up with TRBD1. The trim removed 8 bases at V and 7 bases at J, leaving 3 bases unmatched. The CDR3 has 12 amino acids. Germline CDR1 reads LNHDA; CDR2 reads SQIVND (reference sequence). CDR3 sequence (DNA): TGTGCCAGTCGACAGGGGATCGGGGAGCTGTTTTTT. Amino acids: CASRQGIGELFF.

The CDR3 DNA sequence: TGTGCCAGTAGTCCCCTGGACAGGGCGGCCCAGTACTTC. It translates to CASSPLDRAAQYF. The chain links TRBV19 to TRBJ2-5; 8 nucleotides line up with TRBD1. The CDR3 runs to 13 residues. The germline V gene has CDR1 LNHDA and CDR2 SQIVND (reference sequence). V dropped 5 bases and J dropped 9; count of bases not matched to a gene: 8.

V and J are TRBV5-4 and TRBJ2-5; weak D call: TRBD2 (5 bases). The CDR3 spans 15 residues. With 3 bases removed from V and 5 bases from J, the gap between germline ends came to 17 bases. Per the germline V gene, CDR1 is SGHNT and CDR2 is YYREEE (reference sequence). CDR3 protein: CASSYTRTGGETQYF. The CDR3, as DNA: TGTGCCAGCAGCTACACTAGAACCGGCGGGGAGACCCAGTACTTC.

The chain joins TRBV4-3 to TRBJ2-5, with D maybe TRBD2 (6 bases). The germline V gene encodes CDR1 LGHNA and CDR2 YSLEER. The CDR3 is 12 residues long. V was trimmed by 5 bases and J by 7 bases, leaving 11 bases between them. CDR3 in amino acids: CASSVTGGTQYF. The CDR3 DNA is TGCGCCAGCAGCGTCACCGGGGGGACCCAGTACTTC.

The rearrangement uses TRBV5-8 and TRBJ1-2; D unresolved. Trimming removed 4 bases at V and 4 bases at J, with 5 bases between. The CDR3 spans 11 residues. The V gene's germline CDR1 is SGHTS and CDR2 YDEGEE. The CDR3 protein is CASSPAYGYTF. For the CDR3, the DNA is TGTGCCAGCAGCCCAGCCTATGGCTACACCTTC.

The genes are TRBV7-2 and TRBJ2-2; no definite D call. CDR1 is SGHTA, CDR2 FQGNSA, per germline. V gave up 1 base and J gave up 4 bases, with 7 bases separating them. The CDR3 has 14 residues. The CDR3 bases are TGTGCCAGCAGCTTAGAGGCTAGCACCGGGGAGCTGTTTTTT. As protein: CASSLEASTGELFF.